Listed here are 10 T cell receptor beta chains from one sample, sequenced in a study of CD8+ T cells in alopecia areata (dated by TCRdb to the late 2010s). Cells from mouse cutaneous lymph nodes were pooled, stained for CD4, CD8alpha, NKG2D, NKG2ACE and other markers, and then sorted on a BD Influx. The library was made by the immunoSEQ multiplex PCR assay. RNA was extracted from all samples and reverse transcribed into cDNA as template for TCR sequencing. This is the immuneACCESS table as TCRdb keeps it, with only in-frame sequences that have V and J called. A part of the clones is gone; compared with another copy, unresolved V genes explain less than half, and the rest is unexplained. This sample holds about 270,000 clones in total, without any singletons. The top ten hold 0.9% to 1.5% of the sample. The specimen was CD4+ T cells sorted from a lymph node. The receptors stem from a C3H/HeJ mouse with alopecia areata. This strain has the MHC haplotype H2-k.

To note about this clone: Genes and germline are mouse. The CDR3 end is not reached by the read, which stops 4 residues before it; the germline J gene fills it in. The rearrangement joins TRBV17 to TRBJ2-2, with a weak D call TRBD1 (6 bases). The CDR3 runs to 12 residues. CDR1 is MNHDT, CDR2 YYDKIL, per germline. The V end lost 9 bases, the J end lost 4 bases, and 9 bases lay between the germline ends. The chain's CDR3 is CASQGPTGQLYF. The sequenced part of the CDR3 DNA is TGTGCTAGTCAGGGGCCCACCGGG.

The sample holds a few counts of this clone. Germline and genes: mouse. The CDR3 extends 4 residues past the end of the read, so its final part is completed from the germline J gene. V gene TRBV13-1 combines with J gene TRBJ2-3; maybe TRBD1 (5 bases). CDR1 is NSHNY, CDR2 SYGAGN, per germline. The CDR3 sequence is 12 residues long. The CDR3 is CASSAQGETLYF. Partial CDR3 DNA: TGTGCCAGCAGTGCTCAGGGAGAA.

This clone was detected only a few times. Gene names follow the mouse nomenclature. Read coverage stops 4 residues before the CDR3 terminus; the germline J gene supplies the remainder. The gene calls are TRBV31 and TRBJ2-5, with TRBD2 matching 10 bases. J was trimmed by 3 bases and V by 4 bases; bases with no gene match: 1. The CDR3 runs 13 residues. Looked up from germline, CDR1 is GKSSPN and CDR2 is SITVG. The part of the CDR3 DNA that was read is TGTGCCTGGACTGGGGGGGCGCAAGAC. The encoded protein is CAWTGGAQD. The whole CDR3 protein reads CAWTGGAQDTQYF.

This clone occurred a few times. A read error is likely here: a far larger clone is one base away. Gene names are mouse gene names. CDR3 amino acids: CASSDRNSDYTF. CDR3 DNA (partial): TGTGCCAGCAGCGACAGAAACTCC. The chain has TRBV4 and TRBJ1-2; TRBD1 might be the D (5 bases). Read coverage stops 4 residues before the CDR3 terminus; the germline J gene supplies the remainder. CDR3 length: 12 residues. The germline V gene encodes CDR1 LGHDT and CDR2 YNNKQL (reference sequence). Trimming removed 5 bases at V and 1 base at J, with 5 bases between.

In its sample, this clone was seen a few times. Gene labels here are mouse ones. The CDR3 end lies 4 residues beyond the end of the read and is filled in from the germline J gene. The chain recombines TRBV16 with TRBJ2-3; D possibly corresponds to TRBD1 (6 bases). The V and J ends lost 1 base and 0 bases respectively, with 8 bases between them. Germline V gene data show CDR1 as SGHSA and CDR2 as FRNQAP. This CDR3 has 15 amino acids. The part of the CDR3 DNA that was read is TGTGCAAGCAGCTTAGTGGACAGTAGTGCAGAA. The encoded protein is CASSLVDSSAE. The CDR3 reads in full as CASSLVDSSAETLYF.

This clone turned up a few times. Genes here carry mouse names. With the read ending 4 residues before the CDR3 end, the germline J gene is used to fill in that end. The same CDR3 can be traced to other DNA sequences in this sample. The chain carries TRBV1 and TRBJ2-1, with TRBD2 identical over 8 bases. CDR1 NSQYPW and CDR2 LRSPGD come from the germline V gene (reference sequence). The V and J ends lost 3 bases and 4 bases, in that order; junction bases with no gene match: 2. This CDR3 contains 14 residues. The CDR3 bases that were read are TGCACCTGCAGTGCTGGGGGGGGGTATGCT. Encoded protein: CTCSAGGGYA. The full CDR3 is CTCSAGGGYAEQFF.

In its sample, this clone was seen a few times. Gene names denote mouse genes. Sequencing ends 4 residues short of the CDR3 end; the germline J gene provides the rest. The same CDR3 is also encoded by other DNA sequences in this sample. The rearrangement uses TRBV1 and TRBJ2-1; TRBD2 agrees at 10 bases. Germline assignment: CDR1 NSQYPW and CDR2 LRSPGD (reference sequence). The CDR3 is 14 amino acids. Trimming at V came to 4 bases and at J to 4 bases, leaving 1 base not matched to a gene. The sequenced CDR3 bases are TGCACCTGCAGTGGGGACTGGGGATATGCT. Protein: CTCSGDWGYA. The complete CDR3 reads CTCSGDWGYAEQFF.

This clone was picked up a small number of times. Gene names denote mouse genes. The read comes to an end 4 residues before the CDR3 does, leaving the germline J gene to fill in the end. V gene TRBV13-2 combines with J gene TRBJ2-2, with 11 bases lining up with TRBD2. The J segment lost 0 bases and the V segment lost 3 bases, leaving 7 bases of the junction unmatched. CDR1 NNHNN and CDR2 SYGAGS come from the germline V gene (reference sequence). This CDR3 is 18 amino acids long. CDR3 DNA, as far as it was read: TGTGCCAGCGGTGGCGGGACTGGGGGCCCCGCAAACACCGGG. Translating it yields CASGGGTGGPANTG. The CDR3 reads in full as CASGGGTGGPANTGQLYF.

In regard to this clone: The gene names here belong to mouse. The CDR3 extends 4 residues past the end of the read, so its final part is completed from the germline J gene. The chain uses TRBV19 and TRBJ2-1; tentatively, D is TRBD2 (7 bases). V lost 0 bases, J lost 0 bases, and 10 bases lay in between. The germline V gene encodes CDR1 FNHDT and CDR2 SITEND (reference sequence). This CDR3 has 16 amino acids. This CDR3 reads CASSIGLGANYAEQFF. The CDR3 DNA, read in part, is TGTGCCAGCAGTATAGGGCTGGGGGCTAACTATGCT. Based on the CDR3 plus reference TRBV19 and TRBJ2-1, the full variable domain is GGIITQTPKFLIGQEGQKLTLKCQQNFNHDTMYWYRQDSGKGLRLIYYSITENDLQKGDLSEGYDASREKKSSFSLTVTSAQKNEMAVFLCASSIGLGANYAEQFFGPGTRLTVL.

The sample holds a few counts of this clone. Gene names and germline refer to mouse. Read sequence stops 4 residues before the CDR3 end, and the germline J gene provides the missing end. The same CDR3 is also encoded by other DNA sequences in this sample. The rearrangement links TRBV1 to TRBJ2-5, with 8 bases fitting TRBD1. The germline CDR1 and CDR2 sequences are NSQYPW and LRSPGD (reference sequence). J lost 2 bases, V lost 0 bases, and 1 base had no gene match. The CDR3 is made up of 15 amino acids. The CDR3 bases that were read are TGCACCTGCAGTGCAGAACAGGGGGGCCAAGAC. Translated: CTCSAEQGGQD. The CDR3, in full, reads CTCSAEQGGQDTQYF.